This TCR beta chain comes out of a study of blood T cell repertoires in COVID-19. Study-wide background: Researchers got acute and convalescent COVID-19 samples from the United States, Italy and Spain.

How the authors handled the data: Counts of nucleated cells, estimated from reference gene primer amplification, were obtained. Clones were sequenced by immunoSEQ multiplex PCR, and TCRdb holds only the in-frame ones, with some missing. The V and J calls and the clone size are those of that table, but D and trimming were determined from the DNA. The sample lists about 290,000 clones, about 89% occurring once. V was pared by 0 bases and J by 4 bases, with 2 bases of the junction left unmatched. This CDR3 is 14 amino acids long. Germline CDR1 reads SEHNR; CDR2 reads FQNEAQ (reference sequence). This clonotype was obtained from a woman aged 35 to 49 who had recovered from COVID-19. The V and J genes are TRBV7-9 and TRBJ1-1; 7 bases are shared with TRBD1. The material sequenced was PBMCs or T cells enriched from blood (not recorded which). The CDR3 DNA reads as TGTGCCAGCAGCTTAGCGCCAGGGGGCACTGAAGCTTTCTTT. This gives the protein CASSLAPGGTEAFF.